This is a list of T cell receptor beta chains from one sample in a study of CD8 T cells in ankylosing spondylitis. MiXCR was run by TCRdb on the 5' RACE reads, yielding one entry per CDR3 protein. The data show hundreds of thousands of distinct CDR3 sequences, with roughly 25% seen just once and about 6.9% held by the top ten. The material sequenced was blood, either unsorted or a sorted T cell fraction (not recorded which). The receptors originated from a male donor with ankylosing spondylitis or in good health (not recorded which). Both conserved end residues are part of each CDR3. D genes are given only for firm matches. Rows may omit the clone size; those that give it use once, few, many or a size class.

v_gene	j_gene	abundance	d_gene	CDR3nt	CDR3aa
TRBV6-5	TRBJ1-2	.	TRBD1	TGTGCCAGCAGTTTTCGGACAGGGGCGTTGAACTACACCTTC	CASSFRTGALNYTF
TRBV20-1	TRBJ1-5	.	TRBD1	TGCAGTGCAAGGGGACAGGGGGATCAGCCCCAGCATTTT	CSARGQGDQPQHF
TRBV29-1	TRBJ1-1	.	.	TGCAGCGGGAACAGGGACATGAACACTGAAGCTTTCTTT	CSGNRDMNTEAFF
TRBV20-1	TRBJ2-5	.	TRBD1	TGCAGTGCTAGTGACGCCGGGACAGGGGAGACCCAGTACTTC	CSASDAGTGETQYF
TRBV20-1	TRBJ2-7	many	.	TGCAGTGCTACCCGCTCCTCCTACGAGCAGTACTTC	CSATRSSYEQYF
TRBV7-8	TRBJ1-6	few	TRBD1	TGTGCCAGCAGCTTAGTAGACAGGGGGAGGAATTCACCCCTCCACTTT	CASSLVDRGRNSPLHF
TRBV20-1	TRBJ2-1	.	TRBD2	TGCAGTGCTAGAGATTACGGGACTAGCGGGAATGAGCAGTTCTTC	CSARDYGTSGNEQFF
TRBV12-3/TRBV12-4	TRBJ2-5	many	TRBD2	TGTGCCAGCAGTTTCTCTAGCGGGGGGGAGACCCAGTACTTC	CASSFSSGGETQYF
TRBV29-1	TRBJ2-1	.	.	TGCAGCGTCGCAAAGGGTCAAAACTCCTACAATGAGCAGTTCTTC	CSVAKGQNSYNEQFF
TRBV20-1	TRBJ1-2	.	.	TGCAGTGCTAGTAGAGGGGTTAACTATGGCTACACCTTC	CSASRGVNYGYTF
TRBV4-2	TRBJ1-1	many	.	TGTGCCAGCAGCCAGTGGGGCATGAACACTGAAGCTTTCTTT	CASSQWGMNTEAFF